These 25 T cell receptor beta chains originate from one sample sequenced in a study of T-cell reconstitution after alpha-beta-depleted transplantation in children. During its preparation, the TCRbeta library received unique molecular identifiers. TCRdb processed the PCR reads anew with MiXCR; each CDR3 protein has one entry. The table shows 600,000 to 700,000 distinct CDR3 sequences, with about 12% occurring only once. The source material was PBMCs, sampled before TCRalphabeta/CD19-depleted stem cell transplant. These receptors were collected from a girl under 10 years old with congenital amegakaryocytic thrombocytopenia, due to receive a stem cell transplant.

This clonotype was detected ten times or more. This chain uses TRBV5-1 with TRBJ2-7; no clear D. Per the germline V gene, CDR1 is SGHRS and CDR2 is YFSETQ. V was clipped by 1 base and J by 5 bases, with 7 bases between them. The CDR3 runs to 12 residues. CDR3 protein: CASSLPSDEQYF. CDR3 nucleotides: TGCGCCAGCAGCTTGCCATCGGACGAGCAGTACTTC.

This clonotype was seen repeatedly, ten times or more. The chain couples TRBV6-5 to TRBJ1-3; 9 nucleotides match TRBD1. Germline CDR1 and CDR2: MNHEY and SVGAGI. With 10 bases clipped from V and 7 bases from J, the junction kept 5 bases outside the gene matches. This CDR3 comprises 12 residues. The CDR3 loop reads CATRTGANTIYF. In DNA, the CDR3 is TGTGCCACACGGACAGGGGCGAACACCATATATTTT.

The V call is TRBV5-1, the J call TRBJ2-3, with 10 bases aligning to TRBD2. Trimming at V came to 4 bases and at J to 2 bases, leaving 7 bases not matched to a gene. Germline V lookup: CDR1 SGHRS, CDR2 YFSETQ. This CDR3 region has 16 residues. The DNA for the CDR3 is TGCGCCAGCAGCCCAGCCGGGACTAGCGACACAGATACGCAGTATTTT. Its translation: CASSPAGTSDTDTQYF.

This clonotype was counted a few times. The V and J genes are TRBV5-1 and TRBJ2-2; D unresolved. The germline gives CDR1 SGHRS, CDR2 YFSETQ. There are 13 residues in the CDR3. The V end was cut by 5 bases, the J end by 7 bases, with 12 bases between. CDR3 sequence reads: CASRVQRNGELFF. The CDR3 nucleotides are TGCGCCAGCAGGGTCCAGAGAAACGGGGAGCTGTTTTTT.

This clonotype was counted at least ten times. DNA of the CDR3: TGTGCCAGCAGTGAATGGGGTAGCGGGAGGGAAAATGAGCAGTTCTTC. Protein product: CASSEWGSGRENEQFF. V usage is TRBV25-1 and J usage is TRBJ2-1; TRBD2 aligns across 11 bases. The V gene's germline CDR1 is MGHDK and CDR2 SYGVNS. The CDR3 spans 16 residues. V lost 1 base, J lost 7 bases, and 6 bases stayed unmatched. The complete variable domain, with remaining parts taken from reference TRBV25-1 and TRBJ2-1, reads EADIYQTPRYLVIGTGKKITLECSQTMGHDKMYWYQQDPGMELHLIHYSYGVNSTEKGDLSSESTVSRIRTEHFPLTLESARPSHTSQYLCASSEWGSGRENEQFFGPGTRLTVL.

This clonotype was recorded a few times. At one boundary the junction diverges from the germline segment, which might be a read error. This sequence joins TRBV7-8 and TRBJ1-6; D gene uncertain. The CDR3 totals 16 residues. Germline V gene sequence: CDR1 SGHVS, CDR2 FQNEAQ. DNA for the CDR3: TGTGCCAGCAGCCCGCTGGGTAGCTCCTATAATTCACCCCTCCGCTTT. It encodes CASSPLGSSYNSPLRF.

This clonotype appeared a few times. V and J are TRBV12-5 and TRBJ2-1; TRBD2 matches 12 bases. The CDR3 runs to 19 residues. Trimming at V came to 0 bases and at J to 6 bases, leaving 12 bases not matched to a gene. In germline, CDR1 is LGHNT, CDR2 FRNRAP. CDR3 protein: CASGLVREASGRARNEQFF. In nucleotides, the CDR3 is TGTGCTAGTGGTTTGGTAAGGGAGGCTAGCGGGAGGGCCCGCAATGAGCAGTTCTTC. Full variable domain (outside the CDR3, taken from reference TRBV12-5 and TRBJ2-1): DARVTQTPRHKVTEMGQEVTMRCQPILGHNTVFWYRQTMMQGLELLAYFRNRAPLDDSGMPKDRFSAEMPDATLATLKIQPSEPRDSAVYFCASGLVREASGRARNEQFFGPGTRLTVL.

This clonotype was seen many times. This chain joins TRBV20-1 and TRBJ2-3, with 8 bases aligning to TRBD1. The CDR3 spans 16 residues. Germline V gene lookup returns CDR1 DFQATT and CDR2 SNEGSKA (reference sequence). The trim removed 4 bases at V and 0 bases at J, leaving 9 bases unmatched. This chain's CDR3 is CSATLPTGASTDTQYF. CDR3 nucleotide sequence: TGCAGTGCTACCCTACCGACAGGGGCGAGCACAGATACGCAGTATTTT.

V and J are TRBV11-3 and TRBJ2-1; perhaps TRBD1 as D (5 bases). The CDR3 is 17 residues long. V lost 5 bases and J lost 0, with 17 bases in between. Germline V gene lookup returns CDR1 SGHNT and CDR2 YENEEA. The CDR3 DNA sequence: TGTGCCAGCAGCGCGTCCTTAGGCGACAGCTCCTACAATGAGCAGTTCTTC. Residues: CASSASLGDSSYNEQFF.

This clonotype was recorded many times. CDR3 protein: CASRSQASYGYTF. CDR3 bases: TGTGCCAGCAGGTCACAGGCTTCCTATGGCTACACCTTC. The chain links TRBV28 to TRBJ1-2, with D perhaps TRBD1 (5 bases). Germline V gene lookup returns CDR1 MDHEN and CDR2 SYDVKM. This CDR3 spans 13 amino acids. Trimming pared 6 bases from V and 4 bases from J, leaving 12 bases between.

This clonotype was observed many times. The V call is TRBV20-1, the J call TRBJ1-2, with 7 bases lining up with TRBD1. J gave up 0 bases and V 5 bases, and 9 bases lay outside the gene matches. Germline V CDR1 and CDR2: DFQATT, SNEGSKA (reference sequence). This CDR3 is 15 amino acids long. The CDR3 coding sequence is TGCAGTGCTGGCGGGACAGCGAGAGCTAACTATGGCTACACCTTC. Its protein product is CSAGGTARANYGYTF.

The CDR3 region has the DNA TGTGCCAGCAGCCGAACCCAGGGGGCAGGCAACGAGCAGTACTTC. Encoded protein: CASSRTQGAGNEQYF. The chain uses TRBV6-1 and TRBJ2-7; 8 bases match TRBD1. Germline assignment: CDR1 MNHNS and CDR2 SASEGT. The V segment lost 6 bases and the J segment 5 bases; nucleotides outside the gene matches: 12. This CDR3 is built from 15 residues.

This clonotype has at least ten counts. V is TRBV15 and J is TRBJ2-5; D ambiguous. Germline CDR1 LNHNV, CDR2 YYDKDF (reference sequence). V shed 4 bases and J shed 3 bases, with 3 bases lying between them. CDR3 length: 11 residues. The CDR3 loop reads CATSNEETQYF. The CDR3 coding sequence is TGTGCCACCAGCAATGAAGAGACCCAGTACTTC.

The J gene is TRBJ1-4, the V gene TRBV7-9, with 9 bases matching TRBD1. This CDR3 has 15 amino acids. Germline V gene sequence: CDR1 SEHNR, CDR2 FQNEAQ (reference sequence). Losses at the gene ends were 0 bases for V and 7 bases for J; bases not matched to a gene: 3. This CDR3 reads CASSLAGQGTEKLFF. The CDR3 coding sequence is TGTGCCAGCAGCTTAGCGGGACAGGGTACTGAAAAACTGTTTTTT.

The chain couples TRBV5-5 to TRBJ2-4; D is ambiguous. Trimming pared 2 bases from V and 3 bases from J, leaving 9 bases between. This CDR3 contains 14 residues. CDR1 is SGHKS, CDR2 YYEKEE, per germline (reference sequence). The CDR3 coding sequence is TGTGCCAGCAGCTTTCAGTGGGACAAAAACATTCAGTACTTC. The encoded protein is CASSFQWDKNIQYF. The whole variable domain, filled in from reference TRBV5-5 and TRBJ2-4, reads DAGVTQSPTHLIKTRGQQVTLRCSPISGHKSVSWYQQVLGQGPQFIFQYYEKEERGRGNFPDRFSARQFPNYSSELNVNALLLGDSALYLCASSFQWDKNIQYFGAGTRLSVL.

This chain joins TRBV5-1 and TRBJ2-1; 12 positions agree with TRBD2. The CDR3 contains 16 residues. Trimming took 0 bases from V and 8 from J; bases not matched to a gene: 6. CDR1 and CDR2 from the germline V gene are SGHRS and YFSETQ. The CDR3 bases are TGCGCCAGCAGCTTGGACCGGGGACTAGCGGGCTATGAGCAGTTCTTC. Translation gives CASSLDRGLAGYEQFF.

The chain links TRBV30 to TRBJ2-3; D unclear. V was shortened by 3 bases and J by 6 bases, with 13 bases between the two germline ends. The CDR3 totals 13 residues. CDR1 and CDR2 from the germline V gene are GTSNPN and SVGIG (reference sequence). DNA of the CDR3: TGTGCCTGGAGACACTTCATGCCCGATACGCAGTATTTT. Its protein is CAWRHFMPDTQYF. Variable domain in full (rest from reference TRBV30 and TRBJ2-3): SQTIHQWPATLVQPVGSPLSLECTVEGTSNPNLYWYRQAAGRGLQLLFYSVGIGQISSEVPQNLSASRPQDRQFILSSKKLLLSDSGFYLCAWRHFMPDTQYFGPGTRLTVL.

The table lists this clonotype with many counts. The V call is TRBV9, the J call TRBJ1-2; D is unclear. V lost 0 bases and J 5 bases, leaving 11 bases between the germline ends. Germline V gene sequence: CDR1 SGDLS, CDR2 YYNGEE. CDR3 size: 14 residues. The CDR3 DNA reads TGTGCCAGCAGCGTAGGACTCGAGCCTTATGGCTACACCTTC. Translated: CASSVGLEPYGYTF. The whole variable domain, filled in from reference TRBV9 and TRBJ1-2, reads DSGVTQTPKHLITATGQRVTLRCSPRSGDLSVYWYQQSLDQGLQFLIQYYNGEERAKGNILERFSAQQFPDLHSELNLSSLELGDSALYFCASSVGLEPYGYTFGSGTRLTVV.

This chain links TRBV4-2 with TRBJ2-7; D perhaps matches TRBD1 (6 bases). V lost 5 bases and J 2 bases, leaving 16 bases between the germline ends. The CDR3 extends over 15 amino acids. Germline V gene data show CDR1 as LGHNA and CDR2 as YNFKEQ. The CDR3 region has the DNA TGTGCCAGCAGCTACCGGTACAGGGAAGCCTACGAGCAGTACTTC. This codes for CASSYRYREAYEQYF.

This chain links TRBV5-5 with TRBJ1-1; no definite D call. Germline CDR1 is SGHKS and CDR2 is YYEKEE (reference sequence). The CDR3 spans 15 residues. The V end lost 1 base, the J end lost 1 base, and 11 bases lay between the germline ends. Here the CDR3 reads CASSLLAVGNTEAFF. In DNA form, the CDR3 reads TGTGCCAGCAGCTTGTTGGCCGTAGGGAACACTGAAGCTTTCTTT.

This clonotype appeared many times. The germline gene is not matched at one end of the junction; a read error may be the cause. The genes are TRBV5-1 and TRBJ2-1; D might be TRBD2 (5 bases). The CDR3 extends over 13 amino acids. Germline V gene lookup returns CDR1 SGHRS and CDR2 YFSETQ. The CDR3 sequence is CASSLTGYNEQFF. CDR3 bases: TGTGCCAGCAGTTTAACGGGGTACAATGAGCAGTTCTTC. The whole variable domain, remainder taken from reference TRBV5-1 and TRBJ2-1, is KAGVTQTPRYLIKTRGQQVTLSCSPISGHRSVSWYQQTPGQGLQFLFEYFSETQRNKGNFPGRFSGRQFSNSRSEMNVSTLELGDSALYLCASSLTGYNEQFFGPGTRLTVL.

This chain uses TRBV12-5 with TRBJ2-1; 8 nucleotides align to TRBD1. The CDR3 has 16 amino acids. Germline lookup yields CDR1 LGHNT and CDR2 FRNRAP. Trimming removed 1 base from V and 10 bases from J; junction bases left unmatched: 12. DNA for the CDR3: TGTGCTAGTGGTTTGGGGGGGACAGGAAGGTGGAGAGAGCAGTTCTTC. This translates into CASGLGGTGRWREQFF.

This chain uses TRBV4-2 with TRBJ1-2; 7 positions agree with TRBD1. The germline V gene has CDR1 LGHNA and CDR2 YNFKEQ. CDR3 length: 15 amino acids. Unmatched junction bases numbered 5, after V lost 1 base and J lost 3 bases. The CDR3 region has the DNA TGTGCCAGCAGCCAAGTTTGGGACAGAGACTATGGCTACACCTTC. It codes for CASSQVWDRDYGYTF.

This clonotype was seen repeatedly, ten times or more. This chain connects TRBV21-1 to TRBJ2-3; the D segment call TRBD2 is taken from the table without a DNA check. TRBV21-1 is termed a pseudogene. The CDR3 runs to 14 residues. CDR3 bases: TGTGCCAGCACCTTTTTAGCGGGAGTAGATACGCAGTATTTT. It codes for CASTFLAGVDTQYF.

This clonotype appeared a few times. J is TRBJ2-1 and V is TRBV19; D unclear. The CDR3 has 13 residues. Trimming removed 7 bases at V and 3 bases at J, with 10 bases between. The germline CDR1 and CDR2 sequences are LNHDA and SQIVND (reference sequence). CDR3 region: CASMVDDYNEQFF. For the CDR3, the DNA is TGTGCCAGTATGGTGGATGACTACAATGAGCAGTTCTTC.